This T cell receptor (beta chain) was recovered during a study of blood T cell repertoires in COVID-19. Study-level background: PBMCs, B-cell-depleted T cells, or T cells were the source of the cDNA or gDNA that made up the material.

Only in-frame clones appear in the TCRdb table, and some are missing; sequencing was by immunoSEQ multiplex PCR. The sample holds 250,000 to 350,000 clones, around nine tenths seen once. The J segment lost 6 bases and the V segment lost 7 bases, leaving 3 bases of the junction unmatched. The CDR3 loop spans 12 amino acids. CDR1 and CDR2 from the germline V gene are MNHEY and SVGAGI. This chain uses TRBV6-5 with TRBJ1-5; TRBD1 agrees at 7 bases. The sample comprised peripheral blood. The receptor comes from a woman between 45 and 65 years old with active or convalescent COVID-19. The chain's CDR3 is CASNRGPQPQHF. In nucleotides, the CDR3 is TGTGCCAGCAACAGGGGCCCTCAGCCCCAGCATTTT.